This T cell receptor beta chain was obtained from a study of blood T cell repertoires in COVID-19. Overall study context: From T cells, B-cell-depleted T cells, or PBMCs came the material, which was cDNA or gDNA.

Measured with immunoSEQ multiplex PCR; TCRdb has only the in-frame clones, and not every one. This repertoire shows over 85,000 clones, 70% to 90% found once; its top ten account for around 5%. V was cut by 3 bases and J by 8 bases, with 13 bases left in between. CDR3 length equals 13 residues. Germline CDR1 is KGHSH and CDR2 is LQKENI. The gene calls are TRBV18 and TRBJ1-1; D not certain. The TCR sequence derives from a man aged 35-49 years with acute or convalescent COVID-19. Sequencing was performed on peripheral blood. In DNA form, the CDR3 reads TGTGCCAGCTCACCGGGTACGCAGAGGGAAGCTTTCTTT. Protein product: CASSPGTQREAFF.